A single sample is the source of the 17 T cell receptor beta chains below, sequenced in a study of Tregs in tolerant kidney transplant recipients. The repertoire was sequenced with immunoSEQ multiplex PCR; TCRdb's copy has only in-frame clones and lacks some. Among about 64,000 clones listed, about 98% were seen once. Sequenced material: Tregs from blood, taken before the transplant. The receptors stem from a human donor who received a combined kidney and bone marrow transplant.

The rearrangement links TRBV19 to TRBJ2-7; D ambiguous. With 0 bases removed from V and 0 bases from J, the gap between germline ends came to 15 bases. The CDR3 totals 17 residues. Germline CDR1 is LNHDA and CDR2 is SQIVND (reference sequence). The CDR3 nucleotides read TGTGCCAGTAGTATAGACTGGCCAGTCCTCAACTCCTACGAGCAGTACTTC. Translating it yields CASSIDWPVLNSYEQYF.

The chain employs TRBV7-2 and TRBJ2-5; TRBD2 might be the D (6 bases). The CDR3 loop spans 16 amino acids. V dropped 6 bases and J dropped 4 bases, with 21 bases sitting between them. Germline values: CDR1 SGHTA, CDR2 FQGNSA. CDR3 residues: CASRRGGWVPGETQYF. The CDR3 DNA reads as TGTGCCAGCAGAAGGGGAGGATGGGTACCAGGAGAGACCCAGTACTTC.

The chain employs TRBV12-5 and TRBJ2-7; TRBD1 aligns across 8 bases. The CDR3 length is 17 residues. Germline V gene sequence: CDR1 LGHNT, CDR2 FRNRAP. With V trimmed by 5 bases and J by 3 bases, 15 bases remained unmatched. The chain's CDR3 is CASGAKRGQGPDYEQYF. CDR3 DNA sequence: TGTGCTAGTGGTGCCAAGCGAGGACAGGGCCCCGACTACGAGCAGTACTTC. Complete variable domain (other parts from reference TRBV12-5 and TRBJ2-7): DARVTQTPRHKVTEMGQEVTMRCQPILGHNTVFWYRQTMMQGLELLAYFRNRAPLDDSGMPKDRFSAEMPDATLATLKIQPSEPRDSAVYFCASGAKRGQGPDYEQYFGPGTRLTVT.

The chain employs TRBV7-6 and TRBJ2-7; D not resolved. Germline lookup yields CDR1 SGHVS and CDR2 FNYEAQ. V lost 1 base and J 2 bases, leaving 6 bases between the germline ends. This CDR3 is 13 amino acids long. The CDR3 sequence: CASSLDRAYEQYF. The CDR3 DNA is TGTGCCAGCAGCTTAGACAGAGCCTACGAGCAGTACTTC.

The chain couples TRBV6-5 to TRBJ1-5; D gene ambiguous. Germline-derived CDR1 and CDR2 are MNHEY and SVGAGI. The CDR3 sequence is 13 residues long. Trimming removed 6 bases at V and 7 bases at J, with 13 bases between. In DNA form, the CDR3 reads TGTGCCAGCAGGAGGCAGATCGGGCAGCCCCAGCATTTT. Protein: CASRRQIGQPQHF.

V gene TRBV29-1 combines with J gene TRBJ2-7; TRBD1 aligns across 7 bases. With 6 bases clipped from V and 4 bases from J, the junction kept 9 bases outside the gene matches. CDR3 length: 13 amino acids. Germline values: CDR1 SQVTM, CDR2 ANQGSEA. CDR3 sequence reads: CSVGQRLRYEQYF. The CDR3 DNA is TGCAGCGTGGGACAGCGGCTAAGATACGAGCAGTACTTC.

The rearrangement links TRBV7-2 to TRBJ1-2; D remains ambiguous. V was clipped by 5 bases and J by 6 bases, with 13 bases between them. CDR3 size: 13 residues. CDR1 and CDR2 (germline): SGHTA, FQGNSA. In DNA form, the CDR3 reads TGTGCCAGCAGCAGAGCCGTCAATCATGGCTACACCTTC. Its translation is CASSRAVNHGYTF.

A single count supports this clone. V gene TRBV30 combines with J gene TRBJ2-3; 9 bases agree with TRBD1. Germline V lookup: CDR1 GTSNPN, CDR2 SVGIG (reference sequence). With V trimmed by 5 bases and J by 2 bases, 8 bases remained unmatched. This CDR3 has 15 residues. CDR3 sequence: CAWGTGRWDTDTQYF. The CDR3 DNA sequence: TGTGCCTGGGGGACAGGGAGGTGGGACACAGATACGCAGTATTTT.

V usage is TRBV19 and J usage is TRBJ1-5; 7 bases line up with TRBD1. Germline CDR1 and CDR2: LNHDA and SQIVND (reference sequence). CDR3 length equals 17 residues. V dropped 7 bases and J dropped 0; count of bases not matched to a gene: 12. The CDR3: CASTRDRRGGSNQPQHF. DNA for the CDR3: TGTGCCAGTACTCGGGACAGACGAGGGGGTAGCAATCAGCCCCAGCATTTT.

This clone was seen only once. This chain joins TRBV5-1 and TRBJ1-6; the match to TRBD1 covers 8 bases. The CDR3 is 16 amino acids. V shed 3 bases, J shed 7 bases, and the junction held 9 bases outside the gene matches. Germline loops: CDR1 SGHRS, CDR2 YFSETQ. For the CDR3, the DNA is TGCGCCAGCAGCTATAACCCGGGACAGGAGAATTCACCCCTCCACTTT. Translating gives CASSYNPGQENSPLHF.

The chain links TRBV18 to TRBJ2-1; D perhaps matches TRBD1 (6 bases). V lost 3 bases to trimming and J lost 8 bases, with 14 bases between them. The germline gives CDR1 KGHSH, CDR2 LQKENI. There are 14 residues in the CDR3. CDR3 sequence (DNA): TGTGCCAGCTCACCTAATACAGGGAGCTATGAGCAGTTCTTC. Translation: CASSPNTGSYEQFF.

V and J are TRBV7-2 and TRBJ2-7, with 7 bases matching TRBD1. CDR3 length: 13 amino acids. The germline gives CDR1 SGHTA, CDR2 FQGNSA. V gave up 6 bases and J gave up 6 bases; unmatched junction bases: 8. Written as DNA, the CDR3 is TGTGCCAGCAGTTGGGGGACAGAATCCGAGCAGTACTTC. As protein: CASSWGTESEQYF.

The rearrangement links TRBV9 to TRBJ2-3; D may be TRBD2 (5 bases). This CDR3 region has 16 residues. CDR1 is SGDLS and CDR2 is YYNGEE in the germline V gene. Trimming pared 0 bases from V and 2 bases from J, leaving 13 bases between. This CDR3 reads CASSVGPSRSTDTQYF. The CDR3 bases are TGTGCCAGCAGCGTAGGGCCTAGCCGATCCACAGATACGCAGTATTTT.

The chain links TRBV5-1 to TRBJ1-1; unclear D gene. Germline loops: CDR1 SGHRS, CDR2 YFSETQ. This CDR3 is 13 amino acids long. Trimming took 4 bases from V and 3 from J, leaving 10 bases between them. The CDR3 protein is CASSGVGDTEAFF. The CDR3 DNA reads as TGCGCCAGCAGCGGTGTCGGAGACACTGAAGCTTTCTTT.

This chain joins TRBV29-1 and TRBJ2-3; TRBD2 aligns across 9 bases. Germline V gene lookup returns CDR1 SQVTM and CDR2 ANQGSEA. V lost 4 bases and J lost 1; bases outside the gene matches: 6. The CDR3 contains 15 residues. CDR3 amino acids: CSVGGASGGTDTQYF. CDR3 nucleotides: TGCAGCGTTGGGGGCGCTAGCGGGGGCACAGATACGCAGTATTTT.

V is TRBV6-5 and J is TRBJ2-1; D is undetermined. The length of the CDR3 is 11 residues. Germline V gene sequence: CDR1 MNHEY, CDR2 SVGAGI. The CDR3 loop is CVESSYNEQFF. DNA of the CDR3: TGTGTGGAGAGCTCCTACAATGAGCAGTTCTTC.

V gene TRBV5-4 combines with J gene TRBJ2-1; weak D call: TRBD2 (5 bases). V gave up 0 bases and J gave up 0 bases, with 7 bases separating them. Germline V CDR1 and CDR2: SGHNT, YYREEE (reference sequence). The CDR3 runs to 15 residues. The CDR3 region has the DNA TGTGCCAGCAGCTTGGGGAGCGGCTCCTACAATGAGCAGTTCTTC. Amino acids: CASSLGSGSYNEQFF.